The source of this T cell receptor beta chain is a study of blood T cell repertoires in COVID-19. Whole-study context: Acute and convalescent COVID-19 specimens originated in the United States, Italy and Spain. The cDNA or gDNA used as material had been derived from T cells, B-cell-depleted T cells, or PBMCs.

In the authors' workflow: Amplification from reference gene primers served as the basis for estimated nucleated cell counts. Data came from immunoSEQ multiplex PCR; TCRdb stores just in-frame clones and leaves some out. V and J calls and clone size follow that table, whereas D and trimming were derived from the DNA. The data show about 35,000 clones, over 60% seen once. This sequence was found in a human donor in a cohort sampled during active COVID-19. Sequenced material: peripheral blood.

The CDR3 DNA follows: TGTGCCAGCAGCCAAGATCTCTCTGTCAGCTCTGGAAACACCATATATTTT. This gives the protein CASSQDLSVSSGNTIYF. V usage is TRBV4-2 and J usage is TRBJ1-3, with D unclear. This CDR3 is built from 17 residues. Trimming pared 0 bases from V and 0 bases from J, leaving 12 bases between. The germline V gene has CDR1 LGHNA and CDR2 YNFKEQ.